The 14 T cell receptor beta chains reported below all come from one sample, sequenced in a study of T cell repertoires in cytomegalovirus infection. Their recognized antigens are unknown. In TCRdb, the reads were re-called with MiXCR into one record per CDR3 protein. The sample gives approximately 110,000 distinct CDR3 sequences, approximately 30% of which show up once; roughly 53% is in the top ten. Sample: CD8+ T cells from cultured PBMCs, taken from culture after CMV antigen stimulation. The receptor set was obtained from a human donor in good health (CMV status not recorded). Some clones in this sample may be carry-over from other donors' samples.

V gene TRBV6-6 combines with J gene TRBJ1-2; D remains ambiguous. CDR3 length equals 16 residues. The ends were cut back, 0 bases at V and 1 base at J, with 12 bases in the middle. From germline, CDR1 is MNHNY and CDR2 SVGAGI (reference sequence). CDR3 region: CASSYSRVHFNYGYTF. CDR3 in DNA: TGTGCCAGCAGTTACTCGAGGGTACACTTTAACTATGGCTACACCTTC.

This clonotype was detected only a few times. The chain links TRBV7-6 to TRBJ2-1, with D possibly TRBD1 on 5 matching bases. The CDR3 consists of 12 residues. The germline V gene encodes CDR1 SGHVS and CDR2 FNYEAQ. V lost 6 bases, J lost 9 bases, and 12 bases lay in between. For the CDR3, the DNA is TGTGCCAGCAGAGATACAGGTCTTGAGCAGTTCTTC. It specifies CASRDTGLEQFF.

The genes are TRBV7-8 and TRBJ2-7; D remains unclear. Trimming left V 2 bases short and J 2 bases short, with 10 bases between. The CDR3 is 14 amino acids. Germline V gene lookup returns CDR1 SGHVS and CDR2 FQNEAQ. As DNA, the CDR3 is TGTGCCAGCAGCTTAAACAGATACCCCTACGAGCAGTACTTC. Translation gives CASSLNRYPYEQYF.

V and J are TRBV9 and TRBJ2-5; D call uncertain. This CDR3 comprises 14 residues. V was clipped by 0 bases and J by 2 bases, with 8 bases between them. Germline V gene lookup returns CDR1 SGDLS and CDR2 YYNGEE. The CDR3 reads CASSVAGAQETQYF. CDR3 coding DNA: TGTGCCAGCAGCGTAGCCGGAGCTCAAGAGACCCAGTACTTC. Full variable domain (missing parts from reference TRBV9 and TRBJ2-5): DSGVTQTPKHLITATGQRVTLRCSPRSGDLSVYWYQQSLDQGLQFLIQYYNGEERAKGNILERFSAQQFPDLHSELNLSSLELGDSALYFCASSVAGAQETQYFGPGTRLLVL.

This clonotype was found a few times. The V gene is TRBV6-2 or TRBV6-3, the J gene TRBJ1-2; D is perhaps TRBD1 (6 bases). Deletions cut 2 bases from V and 3 bases from J, with 13 bases between. The CDR3 runs to 15 residues. The germline V gene encodes CDR1 MNHEY and CDR2 SVGEGT. CDR3 nucleotide sequence: TGTGCCAGCAGTTACGGAGACAGGAGGGACTATGGCTACACCTTC. This codes for CASSYGDRRDYGYTF.

The CDR3 DNA sequence: TGTGCCAGCAGCTTAGATTCGGGCGGAGGCTATACCTACGAGCAGTACTTC. Protein product: CASSLDSGGGYTYEQYF. V usage is TRBV7-2 and J usage is TRBJ2-7, with D maybe TRBD2 (5 bases). This CDR3 has 17 residues. Germline V gene sequence: CDR1 SGHTA, CDR2 FQGNSA. V was clipped by 1 base and J by 2 bases, with 18 bases between them.

This clonotype was observed a handful of times. This chain joins TRBV6-2 or TRBV6-3 and TRBJ2-1; 10 bases match TRBD1. With V trimmed by 4 bases and J by 7 bases, 4 bases remained unmatched. The CDR3 sequence is 14 residues long. Germline V CDR1 and CDR2: MNHEY, SVGEGT. The CDR3 is CASSFSGQGNEQFF. CDR3 sequence (DNA): TGTGCCAGCAGTTTTTCGGGACAGGGGAATGAGCAGTTCTTC.

This clonotype was counted once. The rearrangement uses TRBV5-8 and TRBJ2-7; TRBD1 might be the D (5 bases). From germline, CDR1 is SGHTS and CDR2 YDEGEE. Between the trimmed V and J ends, which lost 5 bases and 4 bases, there was a span of 13 bases. The length of the CDR3 is 13 residues. The CDR3 loop reads CASRARQIYEQYF. CDR3 nucleotide sequence: TGTGCCAGCAGAGCGAGACAGATTTACGAGCAGTACTTC. The entire variable domain, with the rest obtained from reference TRBV5-8 and TRBJ2-7, is as follows: EAGVTQSPTHLIKTRGQQATLRCSPISGHTSVYWYQQALGLGLQFLLWYDEGEERNRGNFPPRFSGRQFPNYSSELNVNALELEDSALYLCASRARQIYEQYFGPGTRLTVT.

This clonotype was seen only once. The rearrangement joins TRBV5-1 to TRBJ2-7; tentative D call: TRBD1 (5 bases). This CDR3 is built from 15 residues. Germline CDR1 SGHRS, CDR2 YFSETQ. V gave up 1 base and J gave up 1 base, with 12 bases separating them. CDR3 DNA sequence: TGCGCCAGCAGCTTGTTGGGGCCGGCATCCTACGAGCAGTACTTC. Its translation is CASSLLGPASYEQYF.

The chain has TRBV5-6 and TRBJ1-5, with TRBD1 matching 9 bases. The CDR3 runs to 16 residues. The junction had 6 bases not matched to a gene; V was cut back by 0 bases and J by 5 bases. Germline assignment: CDR1 SGHDT and CDR2 YYEEEE. CDR3 sequence reads: CASSLGGQGFHQPQHF. CDR3 bases: TGTGCCAGCAGCTTGGGGGGACAGGGCTTTCATCAGCCCCAGCATTTT.

The chain recombines TRBV6-1 with TRBJ2-6; 7 positions match TRBD2. The CDR3 is made up of 16 amino acids. V dropped 2 bases and J dropped 1; count of bases not matched to a gene: 2. CDR1 is MNHNS, CDR2 SASEGT, per germline. The CDR3 spells CASSEKAGSGANVLTF. The CDR3 DNA reads as TGTGCCAGCAGTGAAAAAGCGGGGTCTGGGGCCAACGTCCTGACTTTC.

This clonotype was seen many times. The chain carries TRBV7-8 and TRBJ1-1; tentatively, D is TRBD1 (5 bases). This CDR3 region has 15 residues. Looked up from germline, CDR1 is SGHVS and CDR2 is FQNEAQ. V lost 0 bases, J lost 10 bases, and 18 bases lay in between. CDR3: CASSLAPTGLVGAFF. In DNA, the CDR3 is TGTGCCAGCAGCTTAGCCCCCACAGGTCTCGTAGGAGCTTTCTTT.

In its sample, this clonotype was seen a few times. The chain has TRBV11-2 and TRBJ2-1; TRBD2 agrees at 13 bases. Germline assignment: CDR1 SGHAT and CDR2 FQNNGV. V lost 5 bases and J lost 2; bases outside the gene matches: 9. The CDR3 runs 18 residues. CDR3 region: CASSLTSGGAPTYNEQFF. The CDR3 region has the DNA TGTGCCAGCAGCCTAACTAGCGGGGGGGCCCCAACCTACAATGAGCAGTTCTTC. The full variable domain, its missing parts supplied by reference TRBV11-2 and TRBJ2-1, is EAGVAQSPRYKIIEKRQSVAFWCNPISGHATLYWYQQILGQGPKLLIQFQNNGVVDDSQLPKDRFSAERLKGVDSTLKIQPAKLEDSAVYLCASSLTSGGAPTYNEQFFGPGTRLTVL.

J is TRBJ2-7 and V is TRBV12-3 or TRBV12-4; the D is unclear. This CDR3 has 14 amino acids. The germline V and J ends were trimmed by 1 base and 0 bases, with 7 bases remaining between them. CDR3 nucleotide sequence: TGTGCCAGCAGTTTAGACAACGACTCCTACGAGCAGTACTTC. Its protein product is CASSLDNDSYEQYF.